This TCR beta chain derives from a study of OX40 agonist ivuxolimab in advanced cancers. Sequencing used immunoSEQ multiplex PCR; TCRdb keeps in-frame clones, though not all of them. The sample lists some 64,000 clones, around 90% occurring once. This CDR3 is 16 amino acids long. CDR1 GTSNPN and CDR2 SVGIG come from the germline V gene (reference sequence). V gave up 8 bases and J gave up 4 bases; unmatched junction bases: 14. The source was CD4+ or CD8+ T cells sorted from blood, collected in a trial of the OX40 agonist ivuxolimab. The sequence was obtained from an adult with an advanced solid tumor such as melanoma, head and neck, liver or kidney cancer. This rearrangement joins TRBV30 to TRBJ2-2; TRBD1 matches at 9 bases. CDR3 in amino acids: CAGPKDRGSGTGELFF. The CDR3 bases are TGTGCCGGACCGAAGGACAGGGGTTCGGGCACCGGGGAGCTGTTTTTT.